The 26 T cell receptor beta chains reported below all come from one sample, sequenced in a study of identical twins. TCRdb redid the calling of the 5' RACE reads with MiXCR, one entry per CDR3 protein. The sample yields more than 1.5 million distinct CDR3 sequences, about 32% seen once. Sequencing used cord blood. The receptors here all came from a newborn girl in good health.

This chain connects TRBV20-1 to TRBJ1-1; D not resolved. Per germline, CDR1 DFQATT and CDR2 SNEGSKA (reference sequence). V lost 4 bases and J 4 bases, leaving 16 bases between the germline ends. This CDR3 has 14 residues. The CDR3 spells CSAIPDRTSTEAFF. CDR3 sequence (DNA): TGCAGTGCTATCCCCGATAGGACCAGCACTGAAGCTTTCTTT.

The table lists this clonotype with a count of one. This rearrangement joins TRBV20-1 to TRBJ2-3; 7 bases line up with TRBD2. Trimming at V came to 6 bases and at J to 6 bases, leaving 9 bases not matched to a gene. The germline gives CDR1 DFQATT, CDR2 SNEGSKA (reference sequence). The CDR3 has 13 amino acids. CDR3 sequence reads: CSADALAPDTQYF. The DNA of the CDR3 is TGCAGTGCAGATGCACTAGCGCCGGATACGCAGTATTTT.

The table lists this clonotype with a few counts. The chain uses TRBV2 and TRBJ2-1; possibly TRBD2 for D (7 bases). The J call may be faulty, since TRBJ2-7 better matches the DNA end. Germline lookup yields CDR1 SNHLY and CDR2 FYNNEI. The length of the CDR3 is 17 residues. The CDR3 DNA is TGTGCCAGCAGTAGAAGGGGGGGGATATTAACCTACAATGAGCAGTACTTC. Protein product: CASSRRGGILTYNEQYF.

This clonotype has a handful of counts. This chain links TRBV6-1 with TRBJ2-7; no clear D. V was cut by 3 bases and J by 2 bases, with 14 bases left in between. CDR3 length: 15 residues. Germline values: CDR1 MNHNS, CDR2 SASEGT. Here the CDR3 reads CASSDQRQFPYEQYF. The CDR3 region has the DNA TGTGCCAGCAGTGATCAGCGTCAGTTCCCCTACGAGCAGTACTTC.

The CDR3 DNA is TGCAGCGCCACAGGGTGGCAAGAGACCCAGTACTTC. Its protein is CSATGWQETQYF. The chain recombines TRBV29-1 with TRBJ2-5; D is possibly TRBD1 (6 bases). Trimming shortened V by 7 bases and J by 2 bases, and 11 bases separated the two germline ends. The CDR3 length is 12 residues. CDR1 is SQVTM, CDR2 ANQGSEA, per germline.

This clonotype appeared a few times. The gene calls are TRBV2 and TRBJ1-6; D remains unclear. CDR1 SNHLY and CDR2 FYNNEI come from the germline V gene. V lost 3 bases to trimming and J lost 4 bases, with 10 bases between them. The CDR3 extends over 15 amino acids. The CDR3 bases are TGTGCCAGCAGTGAGACCGGACGGTATAATTCACCCCTCCACTTT. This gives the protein CASSETGRYNSPLHF.

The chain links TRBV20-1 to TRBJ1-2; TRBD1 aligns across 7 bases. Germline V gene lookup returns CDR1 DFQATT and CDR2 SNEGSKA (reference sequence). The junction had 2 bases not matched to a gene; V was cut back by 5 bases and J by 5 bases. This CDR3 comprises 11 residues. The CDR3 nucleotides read TGCAGTGCTCAACAGGGGTATGGCTACACCTTC. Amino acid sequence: CSAQQGYGYTF.

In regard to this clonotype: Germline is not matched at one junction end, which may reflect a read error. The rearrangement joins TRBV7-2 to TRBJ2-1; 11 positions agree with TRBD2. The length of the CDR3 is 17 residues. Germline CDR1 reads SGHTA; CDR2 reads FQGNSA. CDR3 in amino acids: CACSLRLAGYPNNEQFF. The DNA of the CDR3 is TGTGCCTGCAGCTTACGACTAGCGGGATACCCTAACAATGAGCAGTTCTTC. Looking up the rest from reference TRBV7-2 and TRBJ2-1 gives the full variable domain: GAGVSQSPSNKVTEKGKDVELRCDPISGHTALYWYRQSLGQGLEFLIYFQGNSAPDKSGLPSDRFSAERTGGSVSTLTIQRTQQEDSAVYLCACSLRLAGYPNNEQFFGPGTRLTVL.

This CDR3 reads CSAPFLKTHDNEQFF. CDR3 coding DNA: TGCAGTGCACCCTTTTTGAAAACGCACGACAATGAGCAGTTCTTC. The V call is TRBV20-1, the J call TRBJ2-1; no reliable D call. The CDR3 runs to 15 residues. The V and J ends lost 6 bases and 5 bases respectively, with 20 bases between them. The V gene's germline CDR1 is DFQATT and CDR2 SNEGSKA (reference sequence).

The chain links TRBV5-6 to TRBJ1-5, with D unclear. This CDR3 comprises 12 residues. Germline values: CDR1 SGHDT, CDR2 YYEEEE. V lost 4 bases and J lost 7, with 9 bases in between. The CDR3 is CASSKWAQPQHF. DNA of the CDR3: TGTGCCAGCAGCAAGTGGGCCCAGCCCCAGCATTTT.

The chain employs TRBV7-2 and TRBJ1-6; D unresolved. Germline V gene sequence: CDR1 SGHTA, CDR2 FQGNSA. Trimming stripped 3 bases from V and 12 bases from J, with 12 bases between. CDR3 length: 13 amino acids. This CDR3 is CASSLGLGRPLHF. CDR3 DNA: TGTGCCAGCAGCTTGGGCCTCGGGCGACCCCTCCACTTT.

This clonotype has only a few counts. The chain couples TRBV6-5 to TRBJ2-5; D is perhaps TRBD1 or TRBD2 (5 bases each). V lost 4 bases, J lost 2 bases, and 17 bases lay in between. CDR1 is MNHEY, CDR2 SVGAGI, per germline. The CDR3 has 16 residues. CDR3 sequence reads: CASSSRDRPFQETQYF. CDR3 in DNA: TGTGCCAGCAGTTCCCGGGACCGCCCCTTTCAAGAGACCCAGTACTTC.

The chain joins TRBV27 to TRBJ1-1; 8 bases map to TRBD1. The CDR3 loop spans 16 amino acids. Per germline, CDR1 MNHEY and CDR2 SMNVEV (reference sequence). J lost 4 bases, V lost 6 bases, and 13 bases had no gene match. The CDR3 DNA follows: TGTGCCAGCAGCCGGGGACAGGTCTGGGGGAGCACTGAAGCTTTCTTT. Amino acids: CASSRGQVWGSTEAFF.

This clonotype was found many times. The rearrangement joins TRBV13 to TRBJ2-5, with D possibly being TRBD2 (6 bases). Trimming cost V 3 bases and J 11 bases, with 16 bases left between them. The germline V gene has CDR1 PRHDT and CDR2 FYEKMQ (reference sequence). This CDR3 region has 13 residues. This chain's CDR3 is CASSFGTPGEQYF. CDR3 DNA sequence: TGTGCCAGCAGCTTCGGGACTCCTGGAGAGCAGTACTTC.

CDR3 sequence: CASSPGVSNEKLFF. The CDR3 DNA sequence: TGTGCCAGCAGCCCGGGGGTCTCTAATGAAAAACTGTTTTTT. The chain has TRBV7-2 and TRBJ1-4, with a tentative D call TRBD1 (5 bases). The length of the CDR3 is 14 residues. Germline CDR1 SGHTA, CDR2 FQGNSA. Trimming removed 5 bases from V and 3 bases from J, with 10 bases in between.

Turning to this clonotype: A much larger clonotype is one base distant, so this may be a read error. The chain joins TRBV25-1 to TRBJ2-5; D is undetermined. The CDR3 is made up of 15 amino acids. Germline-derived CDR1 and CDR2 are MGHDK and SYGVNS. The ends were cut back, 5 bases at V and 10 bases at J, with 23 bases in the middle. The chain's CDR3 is CASSPLGAVSYDQYF. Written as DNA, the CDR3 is TGTGCCAGCAGTCCCCTGGGTGCAGTTTCCTACGACCAGTACTTC.

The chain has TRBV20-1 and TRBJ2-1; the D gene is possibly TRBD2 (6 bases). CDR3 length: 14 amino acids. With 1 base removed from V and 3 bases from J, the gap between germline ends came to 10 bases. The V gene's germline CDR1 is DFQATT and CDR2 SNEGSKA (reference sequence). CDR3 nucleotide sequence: TGCAGTGCTAGAGGGGGGGTCGTCTACAATGAGCAGTTCTTC. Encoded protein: CSARGGVVYNEQFF.

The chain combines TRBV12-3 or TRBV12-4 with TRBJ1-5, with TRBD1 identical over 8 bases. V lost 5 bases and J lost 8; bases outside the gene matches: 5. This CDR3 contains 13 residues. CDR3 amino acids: CASSPTGVKPQHF. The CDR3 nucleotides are TGTGCCAGCAGTCCGACAGGGGTAAAGCCCCAGCATTTT.

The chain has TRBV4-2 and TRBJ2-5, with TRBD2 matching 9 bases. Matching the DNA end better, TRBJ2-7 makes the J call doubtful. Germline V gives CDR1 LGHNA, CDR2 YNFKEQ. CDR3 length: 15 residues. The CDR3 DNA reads TGTGCCAGCAGCCCCTTAGCGGGAGCCGGGGACGAGCAGTACTTC. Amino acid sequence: CASSPLAGAGDEQYF.

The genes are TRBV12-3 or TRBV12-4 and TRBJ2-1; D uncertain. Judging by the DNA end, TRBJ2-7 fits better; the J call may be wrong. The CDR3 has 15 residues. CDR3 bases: TGTGCCAGCAGTTCCGACCTGAGCTCCTACAATGAGCAGTACTTC. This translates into CASSSDLSSYNEQYF.

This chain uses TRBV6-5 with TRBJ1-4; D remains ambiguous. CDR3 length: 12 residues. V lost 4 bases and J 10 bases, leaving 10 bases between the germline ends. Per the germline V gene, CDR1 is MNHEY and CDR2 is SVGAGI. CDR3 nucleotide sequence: TGTGCCAGCAGTTCGTCTTTAGGAAAACTGTTTTTT. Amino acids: CASSSSLGKLFF.

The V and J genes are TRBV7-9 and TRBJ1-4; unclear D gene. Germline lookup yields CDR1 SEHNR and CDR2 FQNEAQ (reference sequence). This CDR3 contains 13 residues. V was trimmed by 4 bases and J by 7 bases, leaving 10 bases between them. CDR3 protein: CASSSWTAEKLFF. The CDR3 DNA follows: TGTGCCAGCAGCTCGTGGACTGCTGAAAAACTGTTTTTT.

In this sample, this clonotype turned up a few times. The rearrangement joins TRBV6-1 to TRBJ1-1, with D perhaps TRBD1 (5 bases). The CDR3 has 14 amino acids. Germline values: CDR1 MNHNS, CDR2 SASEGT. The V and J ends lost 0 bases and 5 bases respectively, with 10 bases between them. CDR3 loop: CASSEAPGWTEAFF. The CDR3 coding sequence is TGTGCCAGCAGTGAAGCTCCAGGGTGGACTGAAGCTTTCTTT.

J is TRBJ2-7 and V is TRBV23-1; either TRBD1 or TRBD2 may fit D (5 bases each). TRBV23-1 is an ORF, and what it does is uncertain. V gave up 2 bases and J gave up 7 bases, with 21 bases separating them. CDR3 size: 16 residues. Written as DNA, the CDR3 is TGCGCCAGCAGTCAACCGGGGACGTTGGATTACAATGAGCAGTACTTC. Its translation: CASSQPGTLDYNEQYF.

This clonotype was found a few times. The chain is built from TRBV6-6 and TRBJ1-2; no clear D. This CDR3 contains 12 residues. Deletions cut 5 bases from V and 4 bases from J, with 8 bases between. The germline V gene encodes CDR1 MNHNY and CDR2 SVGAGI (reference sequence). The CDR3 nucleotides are TGTGCCAGCAGTCCGCACCCCTATGGCTACACCTTC. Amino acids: CASSPHPYGYTF.

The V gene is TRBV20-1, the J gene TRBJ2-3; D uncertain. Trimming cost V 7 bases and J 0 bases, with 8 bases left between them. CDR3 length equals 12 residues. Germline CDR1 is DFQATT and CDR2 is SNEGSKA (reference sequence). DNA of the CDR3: TGCAGTGGCCCGGGCAGCACAGATACGCAGTATTTT. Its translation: CSGPGSTDTQYF.